The 21 T cell receptor beta chains presented below share a single source sample, sequenced in a study of T cells in Graves' hyperthyroidism and ophthalmopathy. There were TCR beta CDR3 regions amplified from RNA transcripts. A set of HTBI primers served as the primers for a first-round RT-PCR of the TCR CDR3. From the multiplex PCR reads, TCRdb called clonotypes with MiXCR, one entry per CDR3 protein. The sample lists 390,000 or so distinct CDR3 sequences; roughly 15% were seen once. Input material: blood. These receptors were obtained from a man aged 18 to 29 with Graves' ophthalmopathy.

This clonotype was seen repeatedly, ten times or more. The CDR3 reads CASSYGGGEDQPQHF. In nucleotides, the CDR3 is TGTGCCAGCAGTTACGGAGGGGGCGAGGATCAGCCCCAGCATTTT. The V gene is TRBV6-5, the J gene TRBJ1-5, with 7 bases that match TRBD1. The CDR3 extends over 15 amino acids. Germline CDR1 is MNHEY and CDR2 is SVGAGI. Unmatched junction bases numbered 6, after V lost 2 bases and J lost 5 bases.

This clonotype has a count of ten or more. One junction end disagrees with the germline gene, perhaps due to a read error. The rearrangement joins TRBV5-1 to TRBJ2-5; no clear D gene. Germline V gives CDR1 SGHRS, CDR2 YFSETQ. The CDR3 runs 11 residues. The CDR3 coding sequence is TGTGCCAGCAGCTTCCAAGAGACCCAGTACTTC. Residues: CASSFQETQYF.

This clonotype was counted a few times. The junction and the germline gene differ at one end; a read error may be behind it. The V and J genes are TRBV14 and TRBJ1-2; 7 bases agree with TRBD1. This CDR3 spans 16 amino acids. Germline V lookup: CDR1 SGHDN, CDR2 FVKESK. The CDR3 nucleotides are TGTGCCAGCAGCCAAGGAGGGACAGCCTTTAACTATAGCTACACCTTC. Its translation: CASSQGGTAFNYSYTF.

This clonotype was seen repeatedly, ten times or more. CDR3 DNA: TGCAGTGCTGGGGGGTGGGGCTCAGATACGCAGTATTTT. It is translated as CSAGGWGSDTQYF. The chain joins TRBV20-1 to TRBJ2-3, with TRBD2 as a possible D gene (6 bases). The ends were cut back, 5 bases at V and 4 bases at J, with 13 bases in the middle. This CDR3 is built from 13 residues. Germline values: CDR1 DFQATT, CDR2 SNEGSKA (reference sequence).

In its sample, this clonotype was seen a few times. This chain joins TRBV9 and TRBJ2-1; 8 positions match TRBD2. The germline V gene encodes CDR1 SGDLS and CDR2 YYNGEE. After removal of 2 bases from V and 0 bases from J, the junction contained 4 bases not matched to a gene. The CDR3 contains 16 residues. CDR3 region: CASSVSGTGSYNEQFF. The CDR3, as DNA: TGTGCCAGCAGCGTTAGCGGGACCGGCTCCTACAATGAGCAGTTCTTC. The entire variable domain, with the rest obtained from reference TRBV9 and TRBJ2-1, is as follows: DSGVTQTPKHLITATGQRVTLRCSPRSGDLSVYWYQQSLDQGLQFLIQYYNGEERAKGNILERFSAQQFPDLHSELNLSSLELGDSALYFCASSVSGTGSYNEQFFGPGTRLTVL.

This clonotype was observed a few times. The chain couples TRBV6-2 or TRBV6-3 to TRBJ2-5; the D gene is possibly TRBD2 (6 bases). CDR3 length equals 14 residues. Trimming removed 2 bases from V and 5 bases from J, with 12 bases in between. CDR1 and CDR2 (germline): MNHEY, SVGEGT. CDR3 DNA: TGTGCCAGCAGTTACGGAGGGGCCGGGGAGACCCAGTACTTC. Protein sequence: CASSYGGAGETQYF.

Many counts were recorded for this clonotype. The chain couples TRBV2 to TRBJ2-5, with D maybe TRBD2 (6 bases). In germline, CDR1 is SNHLY, CDR2 FYNNEI. The CDR3 sequence is 16 residues long. V lost 2 bases and J lost 1, with 14 bases in between. CDR3 DNA: TGTGCCAGCAGTGAAATTGGCGGGGCCTTCCAAGAGACCCAGTACTTC. Its protein product is CASSEIGGAFQETQYF.

V and J are TRBV6-2 or TRBV6-3 and TRBJ2-1; D call uncertain. V dropped 7 bases and J dropped 7 bases, with 5 bases sitting between them. Germline assignment: CDR1 MNHEY and CDR2 SVGEGT. This CDR3 region has 10 residues. CDR3 protein: CASNRNEQFF. CDR3 DNA sequence: TGTGCCAGCAACCGGAATGAGCAGTTCTTC.

At least ten counts were recorded for this clonotype. The rearrangement joins TRBV10-3 to TRBJ1-1; TRBD1 aligns across 7 bases. V shed 2 bases and J 0 bases; nucleotides not matched to a gene: 3. The germline gives CDR1 ENHRY, CDR2 SYGVKD. The CDR3 runs to 15 residues. The CDR3 coding sequence is TGTGCCATCAGTGAGATGACAGGGCTGAACACTGAAGCTTTCTTT. This translates into CAISEMTGLNTEAFF.

This clonotype was found many times. The V gene is TRBV2, the J gene TRBJ2-7; TRBD2 agrees at 9 bases. Germline V lookup: CDR1 SNHLY, CDR2 FYNNEI. The V segment lost 6 bases and the J segment 2 bases; nucleotides outside the gene matches: 5. This CDR3 is 14 amino acids long. The CDR3 spells CASRRERGAYEQYF. The CDR3 region has the DNA TGTGCCAGCAGAAGAGAGCGGGGGGCCTACGAGCAGTACTTC.

This clonotype was picked up many times. J is TRBJ1-1 and V is TRBV20-1; 10 bases map to TRBD1. The CDR3 has 12 amino acids. The V and J ends lost 5 bases and 8 bases, in that order; junction bases with no gene match: 5. CDR1 and CDR2 (germline): DFQATT, SNEGSKA (reference sequence). CDR3 bases: TGCAGTGCTCCCGACAGGGGGCGGGAAGCTTTCTTT. It encodes CSAPDRGREAFF.

In its sample, this clonotype was seen a few times. Germline is not matched at one junction end, which may reflect a read error. The chain carries TRBV7-7 and TRBJ2-1, with 8 bases fitting TRBD2. CDR1 and CDR2 from the germline V gene are SSHAT and FNYEAQ (reference sequence). This CDR3 contains 13 residues. This chain's CDR3 is CASSRGGYNKQFF. The CDR3 DNA reads TGTGCTAGCAGCCGGGGGGGATACAATAAGCAGTTCTTC.

This clonotype was counted many times. The chain employs TRBV29-1 and TRBJ2-7, with 12 bases fitting TRBD2. V dropped 6 bases and J dropped 1; count of bases not matched to a gene: 13. The length of the CDR3 is 17 residues. Germline assignment: CDR1 SQVTM and CDR2 ANQGSEA. CDR3 DNA sequence: TGCAGCGTCCAGGGGGCTAGCGGGAGGGCCGGATCCTACGAGCAGTACTTC. Translated: CSVQGASGRAGSYEQYF.

Many counts were recorded for this clonotype. The V call is TRBV5-1, the J call TRBJ2-3; the match to TRBD1 covers 9 bases. The CDR3 runs 14 residues. Germline V lookup: CDR1 SGHRS, CDR2 YFSETQ. The V segment lost 5 bases and the J segment 2 bases; nucleotides outside the gene matches: 3. DNA of the CDR3: TGCGCCAGCAGGACAGGGGGGAACACAGATACGCAGTATTTT. Its translation: CASRTGGNTDTQYF.

This clonotype has a count of ten or more. The V call is TRBV28, the J call TRBJ2-3; D tentatively fits TRBD1 or TRBD2 (6 bases each). V was shortened by 4 bases and J by 5 bases, with 22 bases between the two germline ends. The CDR3 covers 17 residues. Germline V lookup: CDR1 MDHEN, CDR2 SYDVKM. The CDR3 spells CASSSFRYHRGVDTQYF. CDR3 nucleotide sequence: TGTGCCAGCAGTTCCTTTCGTTACCATAGGGGGGTAGATACGCAGTATTTT.

This clonotype has just a few counts. A much larger clone is a single base away; this may be a read error. The gene calls are TRBV7-2 and TRBJ2-7; no reliable D call. Germline lookup yields CDR1 SGHTA and CDR2 FQGNSA. V gave up 2 bases and J gave up 3 bases, with 5 bases separating them. The length of the CDR3 is 12 residues. CDR3 sequence (DNA): TGTGCCAGCAGCTTAAACGGCTACGAGCAGTACTTC. It encodes CASSLNGYEQYF.

This clonotype was observed at least ten times. CDR3 sequence (DNA): TGTGCCAGCAGCCCCCGGGACTCCGAGCAGTACTTC. It translates to CASSPRDSEQYF. V usage is TRBV7-9 and J usage is TRBJ2-7, with D perhaps matching TRBD2 (6 bases). There are 12 residues in the CDR3. In germline, CDR1 is SEHNR, CDR2 FQNEAQ (reference sequence). The ends were cut back, 5 bases at V and 6 bases at J, with 11 bases in the middle.

The chain recombines TRBV3-1 with TRBJ1-3; no definite D call. The CDR3 extends over 12 amino acids. V was cut by 3 bases and J by 7 bases, with 7 bases left in between. The germline gives CDR1 LGHDT, CDR2 YNNKEL (reference sequence). The CDR3 loop reads CASSQGMNTIYF. As DNA, the CDR3 is TGTGCCAGCAGCCAGGGGATGAACACCATATATTTT.

The CDR3 reads CATSDSQGAYYGYTF. CDR3 DNA: TGTGCCACCAGTGATTCACAGGGGGCTTATTATGGCTACACCTTC. This sequence joins TRBV24-1 and TRBJ1-2; 9 nucleotides line up with TRBD1. V lost 2 bases to trimming and J lost 5 bases; unmatched junction nucleotides: 5. The length of the CDR3 is 15 residues. Germline V gene sequence: CDR1 KGHDR, CDR2 SFDVKD.

This clonotype has at least ten counts. This chain joins TRBV3-1 and TRBJ2-3; 8 bases line up with TRBD2. V shed 2 bases and J 7 bases; nucleotides not matched to a gene: 8. The V gene's germline CDR1 is LGHDT and CDR2 YNNKEL (reference sequence). The CDR3 has 15 amino acids. The CDR3 nucleotides read TGTGCCAGCAGCCAAACAGCGGGAGCGCCATATACGCAGTATTTT. Its protein product is CASSQTAGAPYTQYF.

In its sample, this clonotype was seen many times. The chain has TRBV10-3 and TRBJ1-5, with D tentatively TRBD1 (5 bases). The CDR3 runs to 13 residues. The V end lost 6 bases, the J end lost 4 bases, and 10 bases lay between the germline ends. In germline, CDR1 is ENHRY, CDR2 SYGVKD. The chain's CDR3 is CAISDGANQPQHF. The DNA for the CDR3 is TGTGCCATCAGCGACGGGGCGAATCAGCCCCAGCATTTT.